This entry lists 7 T cell receptor beta chains sequenced from one sample in a study of cytomegalovirus exposure and HLA in healthy donors. Both 60 Vbeta primers and 13 Jbeta primers went into the PCR. Repertoires were generated with immunoSEQ multiplex PCR, while TCRdb's copy carries only in-frame clones and drops some. This sample yields roughly 120,000 clones, of which roughly 81% are seen a single time; approximately 1% belongs to the top ten. Sequenced sample: PBMCs. The source of these receptors is a woman younger than 45 in good health and CMV-seronegative.

The gene calls are TRBV7-9 and TRBJ2-1; the match to TRBD1 covers 10 bases. CDR1 is SEHNR and CDR2 is FQNEAQ in the germline V gene (reference sequence). The CDR3 extends over 15 amino acids. With 5 bases clipped from V and 7 bases from J, the junction kept 8 bases outside the gene matches. The CDR3 coding sequence is TGTGCCAGCAGCAACCCGACAGGGGGCTATAATGAGCAGTTCTTC. It codes for CASSNPTGGYNEQFF.

The chain uses TRBV19 and TRBJ1-3, with 8 bases aligning to TRBD1. The J segment lost 11 bases and the V segment lost 5 bases, leaving 11 bases of the junction unmatched. From germline, CDR1 is LNHDA and CDR2 SQIVND (reference sequence). The CDR3 is 14 residues long. CDR3 region: CASSPRTGPHAIYF. CDR3 coding DNA: TGTGCCAGTAGTCCTCGGACAGGGCCCCACGCCATATATTTT.

This clone was detected only once. The genes are TRBV7-9 and TRBJ2-1; D perhaps matches TRBD1 (5 bases). This CDR3 region has 14 residues. Trimming stripped 1 base from V and 8 bases from J, with 12 bases between. Per germline, CDR1 SEHNR and CDR2 FQNEAQ (reference sequence). The CDR3 DNA reads TGTGCCAGCAGCTTAGGGCAGGGTAGGGATGAGCAGTTCTTC. Amino acid sequence: CASSLGQGRDEQFF.

The chain joins TRBV29-1 to TRBJ2-1; D might be TRBD1 (6 bases). The CDR3 extends over 14 amino acids. The germline V gene has CDR1 SQVTM and CDR2 ANQGSEA. CDR3 amino acids: CTIQGNFRIDEQFF. The CDR3 coding sequence is TGCACCATTCAGGGGAACTTCAGGATCGATGAGCAGTTCTTC.

V is TRBV5-5 and J is TRBJ2-1; a weak D match, TRBD2 (6 bases). CDR3 length: 18 amino acids. V was pared by 0 bases and J by 4 bases, with 20 bases between. Germline CDR1 is SGHKS and CDR2 is YYEKEE (reference sequence). In DNA form, the CDR3 reads TGTGCCAGCAGCTTGGGGACCGTGCCAAGAGGAGGGTACAATGAGCAGTTCTTC. It encodes CASSLGTVPRGGYNEQFF.

The J gene is TRBJ1-5, the V gene TRBV18; TRBD1 matches at 8 bases. The CDR3 covers 16 residues. Unmatched junction bases numbered 15, after V lost 3 bases and J lost 11 bases. Germline V gene sequence: CDR1 KGHSH, CDR2 LQKENI. The CDR3 region is CASSPDATGGNGAQHF. CDR3 in DNA: TGTGCCAGCTCACCTGACGCTACAGGGGGGAATGGGGCCCAGCATTTT.

V is TRBV18 and J is TRBJ2-2; no clear D. Germline-derived CDR1 and CDR2 are KGHSH and LQKENI. Trimming removed 2 bases from V and 6 bases from J, with 7 bases in between. The CDR3 totals 13 residues. CDR3 DNA: TGTGCCAGCTCACCAAGCGTGTCCGGGGAGCTGTTTTTT. Translated, it gives CASSPSVSGELFF.